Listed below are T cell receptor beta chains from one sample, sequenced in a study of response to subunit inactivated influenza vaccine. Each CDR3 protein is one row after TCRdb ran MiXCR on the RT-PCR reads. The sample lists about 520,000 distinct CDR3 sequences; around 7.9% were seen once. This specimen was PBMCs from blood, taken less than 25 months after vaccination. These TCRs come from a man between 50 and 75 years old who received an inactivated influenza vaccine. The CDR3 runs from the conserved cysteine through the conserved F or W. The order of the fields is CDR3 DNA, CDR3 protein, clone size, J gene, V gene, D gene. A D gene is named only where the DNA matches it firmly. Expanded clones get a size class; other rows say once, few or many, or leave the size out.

TGTGCCAGCAGTGGAGAGGTGGATGGCTACACCTTC CASSGEVDGYTF few TRBJ1-2 TRBV12-3/TRBV12-4 -
TGTGCCAGCAGCTTAGCGCGGGGTTTTAGCACAGATACGCAGTATTTT CASSLARGFSTDTQYF few TRBJ2-3 TRBV7-8 -
TGTGCCAGCATAAATCAGGGGGTTTCCTACGAGCAGTACTTC CASINQGVSYEQYF many TRBJ2-7 TRBV2 TRBD1
TGCAGTGGGACGGCCGCCTCCTACGAGCAGTACTTC CSGTAASYEQYF - TRBJ2-7 TRBV20-1 -
TGCGCCAGCAGCTTGGAAACCAACCTAGGCAATGAGCAGTTCTTC CASSLETNLGNEQFF - TRBJ2-1 TRBV5-1 -
TGTGCCAGCAGCGGATGGACAGGGGGCCCGGATGAGACCCAGTACTTC CASSGWTGGPDETQYF few TRBJ2-5 TRBV3-1 TRBD1
TGTGCTAGTGGTCCCTGGATGCGGGACGTCTACACCGGGGAGCTGTTTTTT CASGPWMRDVYTGELFF few TRBJ2-2 TRBV12-5 -
TGTGCCAGCACCCTGGGGACCGGGGAGCTGTTTTTT CASTLGTGELFF - TRBJ2-2 TRBV14 -
TGCAGTGCCCAGGACAGAACATCTAGCACAGATACGCAGTATTTT CSAQDRTSSTDTQYF - TRBJ2-3 TRBV20-1 -
TGTGCCAGTAGTATTAGAGGGACAGGGAGTGGTACGCAGTATTTT CASSIRGTGSGTQYF - TRBJ2-3 TRBV19 TRBD1
TGTGCCACCGCGGGGACAGGGAGGTTCACAGATACGCAGTATTTT CATAGTGRFTDTQYF many TRBJ2-3 TRBV24-1 TRBD1
TGTGCCAGCAGTTTAGGCGTGGGTACAGGGGCCAATCAGCCCCAGCATTTT CASSLGVGTGANQPQHF - TRBJ1-5 TRBV12-3/TRBV12-4 TRBD1
TGCAGTGCAGGCGGCGCCGCCCAAGAGACCCAGTACTTC CSAGGAAQETQYF few TRBJ2-5 TRBV20-1 -
TGTGCCAGCAGTAGCCTGGGCAGGGAGACCCAGTACTTC CASSSLGRETQYF few TRBJ2-5 TRBV28 -
TGTGCCAGCAGCTCCCTAGCGGCCCTAGCCAAAAACATTCAGTACTTC CASSSLAALAKNIQYF few TRBJ2-4 TRBV7-9 TRBD2
TGTGCCAGCAGCTTAGTTGGGCGCCAGATGAACACCGGGGAGCTGTTTTTT CASSLVGRQMNTGELFF many TRBJ2-2 TRBV7-8 -
TGCAGTGCTAGACTCGGTTTAAGGGAAGCTTTCTTT CSARLGLREAFF - TRBJ1-1 TRBV20-1 -
TGTGCCAGCAGCATTACTAGGAACCAAGAGACCCAGTACTTC CASSITRNQETQYF - TRBJ2-5 TRBV7-2 -
TGTGCCAGCAGCCCCGGACGGGACGCCTACGAGCAGTACTTC CASSPGRDAYEQYF medium-sized TRBJ2-7 TRBV6-5 -
TGTGCCAGCAGTCCTAGAGGGACAGGGGTGCGAAACATTCAGTACTTC CASSPRGTGVRNIQYF - TRBJ2-4 TRBV25-1 TRBD1
TGTGCCAGCGGAAGACTGGATTCGGGTGAGACCCAGTACTTC CASGRLDSGETQYF few TRBJ2-5 TRBV6-2/TRBV6-3 -
TGTGCCAGCACCCGGGACAACGCTAACTATGGCTACACCTTC CASTRDNANYGYTF - TRBJ1-2 TRBV7-9 -
TGTGCCTGCCTCCGATTGGGGGGCATTCGAACAGATACGCAGTATTTT CACLRLGGIRTDTQYF few TRBJ2-3 TRBV30 -
TGCTGTGCTAGCGATGCAGGGAGAAGTAGGCACACTGAAGCTTTCTTT CCASDAGRSRHTEAFF - TRBJ1-1 TRBV20-1 -
TGTGCCAGCAGCGAACGTGGCGGGAGGGCCGGGGAGCTGTTTTTT CASSERGGRAGELFF few TRBJ2-2 TRBV5-4 TRBD2
TGTGCCAGCAGCCGAAATGGGGGGCTACAAGAGACCCAGTACTTC CASSRNGGLQETQYF few TRBJ2-5 TRBV3-1 -
TGTGCCAGCAGCTTCGGGACAGGTCGGCTCGAGCAGTACTTC CASSFGTGRLEQYF few TRBJ2-7 TRBV5-5 TRBD1
TGTGCCACCAGCAGAGGGGACCGGGACACTTCATACGAGCAGTACTTC CATSRGDRDTSYEQYF many TRBJ2-7 TRBV15 -
TGTGCCAGCAGCCAGCGTAATGAGCAGTTCTTC CASSQRNEQFF many TRBJ2-1 TRBV3-1 -
TGCAGTGGTAACGCGGGGGGCGTCAACAATGAGCAGTTCTTC CSGNAGGVNNEQFF few TRBJ2-1 TRBV20-1 TRBD2
TGTGCCAGCAGCCAACCAGGGACTGGAAACACCATATATTTT CASSQPGTGNTIYF - TRBJ1-3 TRBV4-2 -
TGCAGTGCTGAACAGGGGCGCACAGATACGCAGTATTTT CSAEQGRTDTQYF - TRBJ2-3 TRBV20-1 TRBD1
TGCGCCAGCAGCACCGGACAGGGGGACGGACAGCCCCAGCATTTT CASSTGQGDGQPQHF many TRBJ1-5 TRBV5-1 TRBD1
TGTGCCAGCAGCTTACTTCGGGGGCGCCTCAATAATGAGCAGTTCTTC CASSLLRGRLNNEQFF - TRBJ2-1 TRBV7-9 -
TGCAGCGTTACCGACAGGGGGGACTATGGCTACACCTTC CSVTDRGDYGYTF many TRBJ1-2 TRBV29-1 TRBD1